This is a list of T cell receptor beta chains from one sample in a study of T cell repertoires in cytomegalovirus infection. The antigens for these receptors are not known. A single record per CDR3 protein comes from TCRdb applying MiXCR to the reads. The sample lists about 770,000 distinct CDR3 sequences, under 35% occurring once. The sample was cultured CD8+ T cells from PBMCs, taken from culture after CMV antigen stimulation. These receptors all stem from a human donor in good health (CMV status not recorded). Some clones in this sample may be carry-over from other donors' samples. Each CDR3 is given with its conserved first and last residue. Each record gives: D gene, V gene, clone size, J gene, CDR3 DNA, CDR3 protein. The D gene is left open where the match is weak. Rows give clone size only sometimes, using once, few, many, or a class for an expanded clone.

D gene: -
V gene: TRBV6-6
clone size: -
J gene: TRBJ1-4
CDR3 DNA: TGTGCCAGCAGTTACGCGGCTGATTCGGAGGAAAAACTGTTTTTT
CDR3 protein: CASSYAADSEEKLFF

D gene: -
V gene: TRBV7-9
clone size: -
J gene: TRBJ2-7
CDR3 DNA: TGTGCCAGCAGCTTAGCGGTCGTTCTCGGGGAGGAATCCTACGAGCAGTACTTC
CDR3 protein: CASSLAVVLGEESYEQYF

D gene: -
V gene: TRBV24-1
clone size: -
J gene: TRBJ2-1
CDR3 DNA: TGTGCCACCAGGGCGCGCTTAAACAATGAGCAGTTCTTC
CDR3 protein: CATRARLNNEQFF

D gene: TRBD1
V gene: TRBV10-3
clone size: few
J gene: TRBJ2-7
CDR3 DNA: TGTGCCATCAGAACCAACTCGACAGGGGAGCAGTACTTC
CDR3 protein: CAIRTNSTGEQYF

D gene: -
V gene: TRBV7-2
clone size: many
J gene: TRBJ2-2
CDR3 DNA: TGTGCCAGCAGCTCCCCCATAGCGGCACCGAACACCGGGGAGCTGTTTTTT
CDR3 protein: CASSSPIAAPNTGELFF

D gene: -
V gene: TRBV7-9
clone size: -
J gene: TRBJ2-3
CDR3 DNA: TGTGCCAGCAGCTTACGGGAAGTCGGCACAGATACGCAGTATTTT
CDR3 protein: CASSLREVGTDTQYF

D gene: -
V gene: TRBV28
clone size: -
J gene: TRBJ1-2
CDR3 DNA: TGTGCCAGCAGTTTATGGGGGGGGGCGTTGGAGACTGGCTACACCTTC
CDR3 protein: CASSLWGGALETGYTF

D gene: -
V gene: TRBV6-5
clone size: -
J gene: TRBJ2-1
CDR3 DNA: TGTGCCAGCAGTTACTCTCAGTATAATGAGGCTAATGAGCAGTTCTTC
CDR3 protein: CASSYSQYNEANEQFF

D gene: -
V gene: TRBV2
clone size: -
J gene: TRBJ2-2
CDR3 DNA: TGTGCCACCATTTCGGGGAGCGGGGAGCTGTTTTTT
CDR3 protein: CATISGSGELFF

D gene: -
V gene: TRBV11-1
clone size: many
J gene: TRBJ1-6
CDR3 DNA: TGTGCCAGCAGCTTAGCGCGAGATTCACCCCTCCACTTT
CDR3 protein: CASSLARDSPLHF

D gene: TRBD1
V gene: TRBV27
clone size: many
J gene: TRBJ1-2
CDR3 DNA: TGTGCCAGCAGACAGGGGGCATTCTATGGCTACACCTTC
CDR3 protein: CASRQGAFYGYTF

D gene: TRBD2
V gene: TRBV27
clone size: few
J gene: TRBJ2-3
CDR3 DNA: TGTGCCAGCAGTTGGGGGGAGGGTGCAGATACGCAGTATTTT
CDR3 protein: CASSWGEGADTQYF

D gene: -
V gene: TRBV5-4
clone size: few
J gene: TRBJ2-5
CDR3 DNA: TGTGCCAGCAGCTTGGCCCGGGGCGTTCAAGAGACCCAGTACTTC
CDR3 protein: CASSLARGVQETQYF

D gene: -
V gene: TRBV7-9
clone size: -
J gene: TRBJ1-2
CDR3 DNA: TGTGCCAGCAGTAACGTAGGAAACTATGGCTACACCTTC
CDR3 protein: CASSNVGNYGYTF

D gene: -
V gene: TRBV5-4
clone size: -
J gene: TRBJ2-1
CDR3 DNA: TGTGCCAGCAGCGGGAGCGCGGCCTACAATGAGCAGTTCTTC
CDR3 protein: CASSGSAAYNEQFF

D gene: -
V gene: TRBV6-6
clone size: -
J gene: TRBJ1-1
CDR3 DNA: TGTGCCAGCAGTTACGGGGCCTACAGGGATACAGACACTGAAGCTTTCTTT
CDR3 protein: CASSYGAYRDTDTEAFF

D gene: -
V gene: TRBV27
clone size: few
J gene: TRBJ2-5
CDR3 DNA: TGTGCCAGCAGAGGAGGGGGCGAGGGTTTGGAGACCCAGTACTTC
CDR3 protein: CASRGGGEGLETQYF

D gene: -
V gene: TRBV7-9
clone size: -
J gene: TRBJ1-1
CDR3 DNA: TGTGCCAGCAGCTTAGGCCTCCCCCCTGAAGCTTTCTTT
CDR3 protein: CASSLGLPPEAFF

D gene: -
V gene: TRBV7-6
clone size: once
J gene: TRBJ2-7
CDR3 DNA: TGTGCCAGCAGCTCACCGATCCCCGGAAGGTCAATCGGCTACGAGCAGTACTTC
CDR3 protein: CASSSPIPGRSIGYEQYF

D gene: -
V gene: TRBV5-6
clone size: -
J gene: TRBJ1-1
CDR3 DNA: TGTGCCAGCAGTTACGGACAGACCACTGAAGCTTTCTTT
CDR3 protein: CASSYGQTTEAFF

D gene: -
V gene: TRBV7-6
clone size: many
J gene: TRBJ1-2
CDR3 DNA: TGTGCCAGCAGCTTAGGAGTTTGGGGGGTTAACTATGGCTACACCTTC
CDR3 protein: CASSLGVWGVNYGYTF

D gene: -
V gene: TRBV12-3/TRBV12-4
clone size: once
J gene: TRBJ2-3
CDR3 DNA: TGTGCCAGCAGCCGAGGGAGGAGTGGCACAGATACGCAGTATTTT
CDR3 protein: CASSRGRSGTDTQYF

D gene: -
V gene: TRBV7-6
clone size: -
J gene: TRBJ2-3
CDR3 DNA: TGTACCAGCAGCCCAGAAAGGGGAGATACGCAGTATTTT
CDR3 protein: CTSSPERGDTQYF

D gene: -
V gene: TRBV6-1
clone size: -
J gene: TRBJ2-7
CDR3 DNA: TGTGCCAGCAGTGAAGGACAGGCCTACGAGCAGTACTTC
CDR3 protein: CASSEGQAYEQYF

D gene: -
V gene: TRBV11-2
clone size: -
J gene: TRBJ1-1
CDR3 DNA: TGTGCCAGCAGCTTATCCCGGGTCCCGGCGCCACGGGCTGAAGCTTTCTTT
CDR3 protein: CASSLSRVPAPRAEAFF

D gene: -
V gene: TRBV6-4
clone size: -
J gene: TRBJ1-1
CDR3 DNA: TGTGCCAGCAGTGACAAGCTGGGGAACACTGAAGCTTTCTTT
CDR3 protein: CASSDKLGNTEAFF

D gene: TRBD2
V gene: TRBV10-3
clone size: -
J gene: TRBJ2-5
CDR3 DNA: TGTGCCATCAGGGGACTAGCCCGAGAGACCCAGTACTTC
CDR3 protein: CAIRGLARETQYF